This TCR beta chain appears in the sequencing data of a study of T cells in Graves' hyperthyroidism and ophthalmopathy. The wider study: Before any treatment, at initial diagnosis, peripheral blood was collected.

Aged 18 to 65, the patients had hyperthyroidism that was newly diagnosed and had lasted under 2 months. Uncontrolled infection, other autoimmune disease, pregnancy or lactation disqualified patients from enrolment. V was cut by 2 bases and J by 0 bases, with 8 bases left in between. The CDR3 is made up of 15 amino acids. In germline, CDR1 is SGHRS, CDR2 YFSETQ. Template material for amplifying TCR beta CDR3 regions consisted of RNA transcripts. The HTBI set primed first-round TCR CDR3 RT-PCR. From the multiplex PCR reads, TCRdb called clonotypes with MiXCR, one entry per CDR3 protein. The profile shows around 350,000 distinct CDR3 sequences, 20% to 25% of them singletons.

The sequence was obtained from a middle-aged man with Graves' hyperthyroidism. V gene TRBV5-1 combines with J gene TRBJ2-2; D perhaps matches TRBD1 (5 bases). Source material: blood. The CDR3 here is CASSLDSANTGELFF. For the CDR3, the DNA is TGCGCCAGCAGCTTAGACAGCGCGAACACCGGGGAGCTGTTTTTT.